This T cell receptor beta chain was recovered during a study of human T cells and chemical hapten exposure. Whole-study results and caveats: No shift was seen in TCRs above 1 in 1000 frequency with DPC sensitization. In comparison with controls, expanded TCRs gave rise to a significantly larger number of large CDR3 similarity clusters.

V lost 4 bases, J lost 14 bases, and 16 bases lay in between. Germline V gives CDR1 SGHRS, CDR2 YFSETQ. CDR3 length equals 13 residues. Individual cDNA molecules received unique molecular identifiers in the library. Each CDR3 protein is one row after TCRdb ran MiXCR on the RACE reads. The sample lists roughly 260,000 distinct CDR3 sequences, around 9.3% occurring once. The table lists this clonotype with a few counts. Its antigen is undetermined. Specified time point: pre-sensitization, week 0. Treatment reported: therapeutic diphenylcyclopropenone sensitization with weekly scalp DPC. This chain uses TRBV5-1 with TRBJ1-6; D ambiguous. This receptor was taken from a woman in her thirties or forties with alopecia areata. Some clones in this sample may be carry-over from other donors' samples. Here the sequenced sample was whole blood, taken in connection with sensitization to the hapten diphenylcyclopropenone (DPC). This CDR3 reads CASSEHTQKALHF. CDR3 nucleotide sequence: TGCGCCAGCAGCGAGCACACTCAAAAGGCCCTCCACTTT.